The rows below give T cell receptor beta chains drawn from one sample of a study of shared clonotypes between healthy human individuals. Data came from immunoSEQ multiplex PCR; TCRdb stores just in-frame clones and leaves some out. The table lists some 1.5 million clones, approximately 98% of them singletons, with approximately 0.44% in the top ten. The sequenced sample was naive CD4+ T cells sorted from blood. The source is a man aged 25-45 years in good health. Each CDR3 is given with its conserved first and last residue. The D gene is left open where the match is weak. Only part of the rows carry a size: once, few, many, or a class if the clone is expanded.

D gene | clone size | J gene | V gene | CDR3 DNA | CDR3 protein
- | - | TRBJ2-7 | TRBV5-1 | TGCGCCAGCAGCTTAGTGCGGGCCGGATCCTACGAGCAGTACTTC | CASSLVRAGSYEQYF
TRBD1 | - | TRBJ2-2 | TRBV28 | TGTGCCAGCAAACCCCCACAGGGGTTTGGCACCGGGGAGCTGTTTTTT | CASKPPQGFGTGELFF
- | few | TRBJ1-1 | TRBV5-4 | TGTGCCAGCAGCTTTAACACTGAAGCTTTCTTT | CASSFNTEAFF
TRBD2 | - | TRBJ2-7 | TRBV6-5 | TGTGCCAGCAGTTACGTAGCGGGAGACGGCGAGCAGTACTTC | CASSYVAGDGEQYF
- | - | TRBJ2-7 | TRBV7-9 | TGTGCCAGCAGCCCGGGCGCGGGACCCTACGAGCAGTACTTC | CASSPGAGPYEQYF
- | - | TRBJ1-2 | TRBV15 | TGTGCCACCAGCAGAGACAAAACAGCTAACTATGGCTACACCTTC | CATSRDKTANYGYTF
TRBD2 | - | TRBJ2-7 | TRBV5-1 | TGCGCCAGCAGCTGGACTAGCTCAACCTACGAGCAGTACTTC | CASSWTSSTYEQYF
TRBD1 | - | TRBJ2-1 | TRBV29-1 | TGCAGCGTTGTAGGGACAGCCATCTACAATGAGCAGTTCTTC | CSVVGTAIYNEQFF
- | - | TRBJ1-1 | TRBV6-5 | TGTGCCAGCAGCCGGACACCATTTACTGAAGCTTTCTTT | CASSRTPFTEAFF
- | - | TRBJ1-3 | TRBV14 | TGTGCCAGCAGTCCAAGAATGGGTTCGGGGGCCACCATATATTTT | CASSPRMGSGATIYF
TRBD2 | - | TRBJ2-3 | TRBV7-2 | TGTGCCAGCAGCGTCCAAGCGGGAGGCGCAGATACGCAGTATTTT | CASSVQAGGADTQYF